The rows below give T cell receptor beta chains drawn from one sample of a study of long-term antiretroviral therapy in people with HIV. Produced via immunoSEQ multiplex PCR; TCRdb's table is partial and in-frame only. Here the sample spans under 20,000 clones, 75% to 90% being singletons. Sequenced here: unsorted PBMCs, sampled 4.2 years after starting antiretroviral therapy. Every receptor here comes from a man between 50 and 59 years old with HIV. Both conserved end residues are trimmed from each CDR3. Clone size is not always given. Where it is, it says once, few, many or a class for expanded clones.

cdr3_aa	clone_size	v_call
ASSSRGFSYEQY	-	TRBV19
SVEDRREGAETQY	-	TRBV29-1
ASSSGLNTEAF	few	TRBV5-4
SVHEVVSWNYGYT	-	TRBV29-1
ASSIGGVKNEKLF	-	TRBV19
ATSSIGDNEQF	-	TRBV15
ASSKIQDRDPSVGYT	-	TRBV4-1
ASRTLAGGTYNEQF	-	TRBV6-6
ASSQGGLAGGMDTQY	once	TRBV4-3
SVEWALNTEAF	-	TRBV29-1
ASSSPQGSGAGANVLT	-	TRBV7-3
ASSAGTYGYT	-	TRBV2
ASSTLYRPDNSPLH	-	TRBV5-5
ASSPRGRLSSGANVLT	-	TRBV9
ASSLSMNTEAF	-	TRBV14
ASSLATGGQDGYT	few	TRBV5-1
ASSRLGQTGGSSTEAF	-	TRBV7-6
ASGLPTRSGGDPSTDTQY	-	TRBV12-5
ASSLPDNEQF	-	TRBV7-6
ASSQLGTEADEQY	once	TRBV4-2
AISGISSVDTQY	-	TRBV10-3
ASSQDSTGPNEKLF	few	TRBV4-1
ASSPRSAQRLEKLF	-	TRBV18
ASSSATLWRSPLH	-	TRBV7-9
ASSFTERGSPLH	-	TRBV5-4
ASRGESGRFTGELF	-	TRBV25-1
ASSLEGSGGYNEQF	-	TRBV7-2
ASSLSRASDTQY	-	TRBV7-8
ASSELGRVDNYGYT	few	TRBV25-1
ASSLGGQGLEQY	-	TRBV5-8
ATAGTGNSPLH	-	TRBV19
ASSPSGGASYNEQF	-	TRBV11-2
ASSFSGGRTGELF	-	TRBV28